Included here is one TCR beta chain sequence, with context. This entry comes from a study of T cells in localized non-small cell lung cancer. The repertoire was sequenced with immunoSEQ multiplex PCR; TCRdb's copy has only in-frame clones and lacks some. The sample shows approximately 20,000 clones, 75% to 95% of them seen only once. Germline lookup yields CDR1 SGHRS and CDR2 YFSETQ. The CDR3 runs to 15 residues. V was clipped by 4 bases and J by 3 bases, with 17 bases between them. The sequence was collected from a male donor at least 60 years old with stage I squamous cell lung carcinoma. The chain links TRBV5-1 to TRBJ2-7, with a tentative D call TRBD2 (5 bases). Sequenced material: peripheral blood, taken before any cancer treatment. The DNA for the CDR3 is TGCGCCAGCAGCCCCGGAGGAGTCGGCGTCTACGAGCAGTACTTC. Translation gives CASSPGGVGVYEQYF.